This T cell receptor (beta chain) was observed in a study of early T cells in non-severe SARS-CoV-2 infection. Study-wide results and limits: VDJdb-based matching was biased toward anti-spike CD8 responses and missed private and CD4 specificities.

The germline V gene has CDR1 SQVTM and CDR2 ANQGSEA. V shed 0 bases and J shed 7 bases, with 14 bases lying between them. CDR3 length equals 14 residues. Using its own MiXCR run on the 5' RACE reads, TCRdb lists one record per CDR3 protein. The data show 49,000 or so distinct CDR3 sequences, about 6.5% seen once. This clonotype was seen at least ten times. The antigen remains undetermined. This clonotype was sampled from an adult who was a healthcare worker with PCR-confirmed SARS-CoV-2 infection or an uninfected control (not recorded which). Sequenced here: whole blood, sampled at baseline. The chain joins TRBV29-1 to TRBJ2-3; D is perhaps TRBD1 or TRBD2 (5 bases each). In DNA form, the CDR3 reads TGCAGCGTTGAAGATGGGGGTCGGAGGAATACGCAGTATTTT. Translating gives CSVEDGGRRNTQYF.